The 17 T cell receptor beta chains presented below share a single source sample, sequenced in a study of T cells in Graves' hyperthyroidism and ophthalmopathy (dated by TCRdb to the late 2010s). Preparation of the library involved multiplex PCR. Sequenced on an Illumina HiSeq 2000. The TCR beta CDR3 regions were amplified from the RNA transcripts. The first round of RT-PCR for the TCR CDR3 was performed with the HTBI primer set and the Qiagen OneStep RT-PCR kit. Through fastp at Q25 and MiXCR, TCRdb rebuilt clones from the public reads, retaining in-frame beta chains. Duplicate CDR3 protein sequences are folded into a single record with the most common DNA and genes. This sample is represented by approximately 620,000 distinct CDR3 sequences; more than 11% of them were singletons. The ten top clones hold around 5.4% of the sample. The sequenced sample was blood. The receptors were sampled from a woman aged 25 to 45 with Graves' hyperthyroidism that later progressed to Graves' ophthalmopathy.

This clonotype was recorded at least ten times. The chain is built from TRBV6-1 and TRBJ2-7; D is possibly TRBD1 (5 bases). Trimming shortened V by 2 bases and J by 6 bases, and 8 bases separated the two germline ends. The CDR3 has 12 amino acids. Per germline, CDR1 MNHNS and CDR2 SASEGT. In DNA, the CDR3 is TGTGCCAGCAGTGAATCAGGGTCCGAGCAGTACTTC. As protein: CASSESGSEQYF.

Many counts were recorded for this clonotype. The chain carries TRBV27 and TRBJ2-5, with D tentatively TRBD1 (6 bases). The CDR3 extends over 14 amino acids. The V gene lost 6 bases and the J gene lost 4 bases, with 15 bases spanning the gap. The germline V gene has CDR1 MNHEY and CDR2 SMNVEV (reference sequence). The CDR3 DNA reads as TGTGCCAGCAGCTGGTCAGGGGCTCGAGAGACCCAGTACTTC. It encodes CASSWSGARETQYF.

This clonotype was detected only a few times. The V gene is TRBV12-5, the J gene TRBJ1-6, with D hard to call. Trimming removed 0 bases from V and 0 bases from J, with 18 bases in between. The length of the CDR3 is 20 residues. Germline CDR1 and CDR2: LGHNT and FRNRAP. The CDR3 reads CASGLVTGSFSSSYNSPLHF. CDR3 nucleotide sequence: TGTGCTAGTGGTTTGGTAACGGGGAGCTTTTCCAGCTCCTATAATTCACCCCTCCACTTT.

This clonotype was seen a few times. The chain employs TRBV19 and TRBJ1-1; perhaps TRBD1 as D (5 bases). Trimming took off 4 bases at V and 4 bases at J, with 16 bases between the two ends. The germline V gene encodes CDR1 LNHDA and CDR2 SQIVND (reference sequence). The CDR3 runs to 15 residues. In DNA, the CDR3 is TGTGCCAGTAGTAAACCGGGACCCCGGGGCACTGAAGCTTTCTTT. It specifies CASSKPGPRGTEAFF.

This clonotype was counted at least ten times. The V gene is TRBV12-3 or TRBV12-4, the J gene TRBJ2-2; 7 bases fit TRBD2. This CDR3 contains 15 residues. Losses at the gene ends were 6 bases for V and 0 bases for J; bases not matched to a gene: 4. Here the CDR3 reads CASSRGLSNTGELFF. CDR3 nucleotides: TGTGCCAGCAGCCGGGGACTATCGAACACCGGGGAGCTGTTTTTT.

This clonotype was seen ten or more times. V and J are TRBV6-1 and TRBJ2-1; D tentatively fits TRBD1 or TRBD2 (5 bases each). CDR1 is MNHNS and CDR2 is SASEGT in the germline V gene. The CDR3 is made up of 13 amino acids. V was clipped by 1 base and J by 10 bases, with 11 bases between them. CDR3 loop: CASSEVSRDEQFF. CDR3 nucleotides: TGTGCCAGCAGTGAAGTAAGTCGGGACGAGCAGTTCTTC.

This clonotype has at least ten counts. V is TRBV12-3 or TRBV12-4 and J is TRBJ1-2; unclear D gene. The CDR3 sequence is 14 residues long. V lost 3 bases, J lost 4 bases, and 12 bases lay in between. DNA for the CDR3: TGTGCCAGCAGTTTTAGTACGGTTCCCTATGGCTACACCTTC. This codes for CASSFSTVPYGYTF.

This clonotype has at least ten counts. This chain connects TRBV28 to TRBJ2-5; either TRBD1 or TRBD2 may supply D (5 bases each). This CDR3 spans 13 amino acids. V lost 8 bases to trimming and J lost 4 bases, with 14 bases between them. CDR1 is MDHEN and CDR2 is SYDVKM in the germline V gene. The CDR3 DNA is TGTGCCAGCCGGGACCAAACAGGAGAGACCCAGTACTTC. This encodes CASRDQTGETQYF.

This clonotype was detected ten times or more. A junction boundary mismatches the germline segment, possibly from a read error. The V and J genes are TRBV24-1 and TRBJ1-5; D is ambiguous. The CDR3 loop spans 13 amino acids. CDR1 KGHDR and CDR2 SFDVKD come from the germline V gene. The CDR3 sequence is CATGDRTGQPQHF. CDR3 DNA sequence: TGTGCCACCGGTGATCGTACTGGTCAGCCCCAGCATTTT.

At least ten counts were recorded for this clonotype. This chain uses TRBV28 with TRBJ1-1; D is uncertain. Trimming removed 8 bases from V and 4 bases from J, with 20 bases in between. The germline V gene has CDR1 MDHEN and CDR2 SYDVKM. This CDR3 spans 15 amino acids. CDR3 region: CASHQKGAGSTEAFF. The CDR3 nucleotides are TGTGCCAGCCACCAAAAGGGCGCGGGATCCACTGAAGCTTTCTTT.

This clonotype appeared many times. J is TRBJ2-1 and V is TRBV20-1; 8 bases match TRBD2. There are 16 residues in the CDR3. CDR1 is DFQATT and CDR2 is SNEGSKA in the germline V gene (reference sequence). The J segment lost 3 bases and the V segment lost 5 bases, leaving 12 bases of the junction unmatched. The CDR3 protein is CSAEDSGEGGYNEQFF. Here the CDR3 DNA reads TGCAGTGCTGAAGATAGCGGGGAGGGGGGCTACAATGAGCAGTTCTTC.

This chain joins TRBV25-1 and TRBJ1-3; TRBD1 matches 8 bases. In germline, CDR1 is MGHDK, CDR2 SYGVNS. Losses at the gene ends were 7 bases for V and 5 bases for J; bases not matched to a gene: 7. This CDR3 is 14 amino acids long. CDR3 coding DNA: TGTGCCAGCACCGACAGGGGATGGAGAAACACCATATATTTT. This codes for CASTDRGWRNTIYF.

Only a few counts were recorded for this clonotype. This chain connects TRBV7-9 to TRBJ1-1; D is unresolved. V dropped 5 bases and J dropped 8 bases, with 15 bases sitting between them. The CDR3 is 13 amino acids. Germline V CDR1 and CDR2: SEHNR, FQNEAQ (reference sequence). The CDR3 nucleotides read TGTGCCAGCAGCCGCGGAGCCTCTGGGGAAGCTTTCTTT. Protein product: CASSRGASGEAFF.

This clonotype was seen repeatedly, ten times or more. The chain combines TRBV20-1 with TRBJ1-4; 7 nucleotides line up with TRBD1. The CDR3 sequence is 13 residues long. Germline-derived CDR1 and CDR2 are DFQATT and SNEGSKA (reference sequence). J was trimmed by 6 bases and V by 2 bases; bases with no gene match: 3. CDR3 DNA sequence: TGCAGTGCTAGACCAAGGGGGCATGAAAAACTGTTTTTT. Amino acids: CSARPRGHEKLFF.

This clonotype was seen a handful of times. The V and J genes are TRBV28 and TRBJ2-3; D possibly corresponds to TRBD2 (7 bases). The V gene's germline CDR1 is MDHEN and CDR2 SYDVKM. The CDR3 sequence is 15 residues long. V was pared by 7 bases and J by 2 bases, with 16 bases between. CDR3 loop: CASIPAGAPTDTQYF. The CDR3 region has the DNA TGTGCCAGCATTCCTGCGGGGGCGCCCACAGATACGCAGTATTTT.

This clonotype has at least ten counts. The chain carries TRBV12-3 or TRBV12-4 and TRBJ2-5, with D tentatively TRBD1 (6 bases). There are 15 residues in the CDR3. The V and J ends lost 2 bases and 2 bases respectively, with 12 bases between them. The CDR3 bases are TGTGCCAGCAGTTTACTATGGACAGCTCAAGAGACCCAGTACTTC. It translates to CASSLLWTAQETQYF.

This clonotype was recorded many times. The V call is TRBV6-1, the J call TRBJ1-2; D not resolved. Germline values: CDR1 MNHNS, CDR2 SASEGT. The V gene lost 8 bases and the J gene lost 0 bases, with 19 bases spanning the gap. The CDR3 consists of 16 residues. The CDR3 DNA reads as TGTGCCAGCGGTATAGGGAGCCCATTTTCTAACTATGGCTACACCTTC. This gives the protein CASGIGSPFSNYGYTF.